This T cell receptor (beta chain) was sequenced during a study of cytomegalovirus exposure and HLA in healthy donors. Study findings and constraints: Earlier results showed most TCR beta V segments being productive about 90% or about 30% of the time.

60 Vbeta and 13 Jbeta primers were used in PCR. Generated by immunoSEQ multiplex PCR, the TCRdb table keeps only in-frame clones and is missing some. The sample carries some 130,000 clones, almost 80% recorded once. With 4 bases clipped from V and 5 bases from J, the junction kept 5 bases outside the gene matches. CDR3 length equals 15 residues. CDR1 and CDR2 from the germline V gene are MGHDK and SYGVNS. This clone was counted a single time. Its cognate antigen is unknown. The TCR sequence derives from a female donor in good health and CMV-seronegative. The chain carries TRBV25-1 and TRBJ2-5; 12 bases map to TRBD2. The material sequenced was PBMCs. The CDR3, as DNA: TGTGCCAGCAGTGGGCTAGCGGGAGGGCCCGAGACCCAGTACTTC. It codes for CASSGLAGGPETQYF. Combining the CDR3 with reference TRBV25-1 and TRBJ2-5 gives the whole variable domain EADIYQTPRYLVIGTGKKITLECSQTMGHDKMYWYQQDPGMELHLIHYSYGVNSTEKGDLSSESTVSRIRTEHFPLTLESARPSHTSQYLCASSGLAGGPETQYFGPGTRLLVL.